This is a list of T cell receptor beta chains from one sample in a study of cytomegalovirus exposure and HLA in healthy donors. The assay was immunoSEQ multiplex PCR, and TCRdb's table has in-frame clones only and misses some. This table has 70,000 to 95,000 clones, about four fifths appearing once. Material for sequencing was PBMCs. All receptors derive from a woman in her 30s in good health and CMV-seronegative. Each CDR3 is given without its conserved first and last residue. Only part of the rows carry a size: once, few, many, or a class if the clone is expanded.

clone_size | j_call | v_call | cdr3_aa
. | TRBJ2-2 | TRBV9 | ASSARGNRVNTGELF
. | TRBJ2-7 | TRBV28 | ASSLQSRSSGQY
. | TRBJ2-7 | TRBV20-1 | SASGPYEQY
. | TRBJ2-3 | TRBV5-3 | ARRLYREIRTDTQY
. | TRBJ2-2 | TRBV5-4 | ASSSLGGGRRNTGELF
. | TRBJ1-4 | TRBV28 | ASSLIREEKLF
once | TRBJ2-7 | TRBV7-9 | SILAGYEQY
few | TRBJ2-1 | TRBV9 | ASSFSSYNEQF
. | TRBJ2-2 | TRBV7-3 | ASSSGTGHTGELF
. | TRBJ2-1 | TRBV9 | ASSVAPGGPVHNEQF
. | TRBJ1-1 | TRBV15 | ATSSRGEREGTEAF
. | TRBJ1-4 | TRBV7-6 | ASSPIGAGANEKLF
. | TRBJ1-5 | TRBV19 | ASSIQVNSNQPQH
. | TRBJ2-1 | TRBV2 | ASSFASGRGSNEQF
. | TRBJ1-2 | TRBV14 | ASSQDRRGLANYGYT
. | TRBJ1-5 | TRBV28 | ASSLQGAGQPQH
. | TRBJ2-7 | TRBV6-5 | IAGLYEQY
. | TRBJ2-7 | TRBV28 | ASSLKGREQY
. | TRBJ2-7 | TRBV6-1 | ASWAGGNEQY
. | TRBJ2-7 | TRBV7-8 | ASSLALAGGLYEQY
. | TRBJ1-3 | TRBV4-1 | ASSQAAGGAGPSGNTIY
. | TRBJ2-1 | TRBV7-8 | ASSPARQGFTYNEQF
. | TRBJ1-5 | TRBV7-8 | ASSLHRGQGVDQPQH
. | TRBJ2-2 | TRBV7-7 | ASSPREGGATGELF
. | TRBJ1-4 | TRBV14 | ASSQGTGVNEKLF
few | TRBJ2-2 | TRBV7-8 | ASSLVAGAGGELF
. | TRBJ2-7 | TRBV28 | ASSDIAGGVLHEQY
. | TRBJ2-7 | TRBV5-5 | ASNLRQGSYEQY
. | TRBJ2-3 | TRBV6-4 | ASSEPGQGVYTQY
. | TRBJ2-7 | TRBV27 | ASSTRQGFGLY
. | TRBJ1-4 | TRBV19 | ATRQASNEKLF
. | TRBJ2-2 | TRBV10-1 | ASSGQGASGELF
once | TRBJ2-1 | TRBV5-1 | ASSPEPSGPYNEQF
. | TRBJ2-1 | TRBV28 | ASRGIYFGQSSYNEQF
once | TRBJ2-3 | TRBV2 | ASSTGGQGNTDTQY